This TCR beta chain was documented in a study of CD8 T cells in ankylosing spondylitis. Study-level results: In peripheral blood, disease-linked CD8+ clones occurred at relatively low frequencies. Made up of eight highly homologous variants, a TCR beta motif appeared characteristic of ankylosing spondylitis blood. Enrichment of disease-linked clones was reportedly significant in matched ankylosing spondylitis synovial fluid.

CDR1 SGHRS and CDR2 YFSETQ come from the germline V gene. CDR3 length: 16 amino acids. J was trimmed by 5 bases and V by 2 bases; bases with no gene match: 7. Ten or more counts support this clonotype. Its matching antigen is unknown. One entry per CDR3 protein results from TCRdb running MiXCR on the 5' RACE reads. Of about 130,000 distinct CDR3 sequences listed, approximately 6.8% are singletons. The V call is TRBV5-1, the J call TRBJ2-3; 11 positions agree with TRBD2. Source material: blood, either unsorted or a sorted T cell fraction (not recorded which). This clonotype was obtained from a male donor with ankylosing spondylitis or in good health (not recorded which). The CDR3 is CASSLASGGYGDTQYF. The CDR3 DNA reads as TGCGCCAGCAGCTTAGCTAGCGGGGGGTATGGAGATACGCAGTATTTT.